Sequencing of this T cell receptor beta chain was carried out in a study of cytomegalovirus exposure and HLA in healthy donors. The study, taken as a whole, reports: With further analysis later on, most CMV-associated TCR beta chains appeared HLA-restricted. The study reported that TCR beta sequences accurately predicted HLA-A and HLA-B alleles in most subjects. Presence/absence analyses took donor sequencing depth as roughly uniform.

PCR involved 60 Vbeta and 13 Jbeta primers. The assay was immunoSEQ multiplex PCR, and TCRdb's table has in-frame clones only and misses some. The sample lists about 170,000 clones, about 81% occurring once. Per germline, CDR1 SQVTM and CDR2 ANQGSEA. CDR3 size: 14 residues. Trimming cost V 1 base and J 4 bases, with 14 bases left between them. Note on this clone: What it binds is unknown.

Material for sequencing was PBMCs. The TCR was taken from a girl between 5 and 17 years old in good health and CMV-seropositive. V usage is TRBV29-1 and J usage is TRBJ2-7, with D possibly being TRBD2 (5 bases). The CDR3 coding sequence is TGCAGCGTTGAAGGGGTGTCAGAGGGTTACGAGCAGTACTTC. Its protein product is CSVEGVSEGYEQYF.